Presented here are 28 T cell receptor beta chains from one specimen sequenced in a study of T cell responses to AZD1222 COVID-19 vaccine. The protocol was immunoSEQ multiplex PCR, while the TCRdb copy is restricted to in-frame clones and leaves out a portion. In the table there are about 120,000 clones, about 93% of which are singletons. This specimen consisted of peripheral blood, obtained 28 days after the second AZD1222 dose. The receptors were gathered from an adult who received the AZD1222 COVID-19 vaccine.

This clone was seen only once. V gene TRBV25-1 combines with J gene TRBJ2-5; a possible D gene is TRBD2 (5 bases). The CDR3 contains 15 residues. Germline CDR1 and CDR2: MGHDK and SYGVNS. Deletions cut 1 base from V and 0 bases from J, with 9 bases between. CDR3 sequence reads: CASSEWRADQETQYF. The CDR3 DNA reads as TGTGCCAGCAGTGAATGGCGAGCGGACCAAGAGACCCAGTACTTC.

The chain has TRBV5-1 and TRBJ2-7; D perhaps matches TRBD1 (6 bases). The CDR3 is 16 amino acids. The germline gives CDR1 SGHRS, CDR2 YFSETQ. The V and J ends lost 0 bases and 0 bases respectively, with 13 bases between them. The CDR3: CASSLGGQGTSYEQYF. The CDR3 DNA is TGCGCCAGCAGCTTGGGGGGGCAGGGGACCTCCTACGAGCAGTACTTC.

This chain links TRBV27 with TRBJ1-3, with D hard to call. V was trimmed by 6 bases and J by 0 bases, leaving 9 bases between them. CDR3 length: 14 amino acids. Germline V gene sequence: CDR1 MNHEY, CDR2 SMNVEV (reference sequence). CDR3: CASRKGYSGNTIYF. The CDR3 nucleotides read TGTGCCAGCAGGAAGGGTTACTCTGGAAACACCATATATTTT.

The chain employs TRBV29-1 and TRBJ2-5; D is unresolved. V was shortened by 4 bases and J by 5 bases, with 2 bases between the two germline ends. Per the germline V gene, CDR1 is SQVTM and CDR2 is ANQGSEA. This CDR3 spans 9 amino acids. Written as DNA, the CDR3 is TGCAGCGTTGGGGAGACCCAGTACTTC. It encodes CSVGETQYF.

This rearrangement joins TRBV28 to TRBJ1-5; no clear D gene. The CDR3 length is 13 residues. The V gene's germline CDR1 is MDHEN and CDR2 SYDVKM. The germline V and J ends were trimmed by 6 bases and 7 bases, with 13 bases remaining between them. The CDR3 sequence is CASRRSPGQPQHF. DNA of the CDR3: TGTGCCAGCAGACGGAGTCCGGGACAGCCCCAGCATTTT.

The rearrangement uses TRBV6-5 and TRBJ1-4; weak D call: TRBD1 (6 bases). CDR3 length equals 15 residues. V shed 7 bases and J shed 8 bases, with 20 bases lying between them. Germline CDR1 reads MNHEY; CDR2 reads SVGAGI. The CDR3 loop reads CASNSAGDRPEKLFF. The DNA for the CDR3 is TGTGCCAGCAACTCAGCAGGGGATCGTCCCGAAAAACTGTTTTTT.

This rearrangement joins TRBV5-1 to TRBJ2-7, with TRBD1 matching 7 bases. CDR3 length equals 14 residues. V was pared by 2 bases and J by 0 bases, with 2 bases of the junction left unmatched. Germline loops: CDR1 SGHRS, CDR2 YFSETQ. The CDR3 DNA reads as TGCGCCAGCAGCTTTGCAGGGGGCTCCTACGAGCAGTACTTC. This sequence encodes CASSFAGGSYEQYF.

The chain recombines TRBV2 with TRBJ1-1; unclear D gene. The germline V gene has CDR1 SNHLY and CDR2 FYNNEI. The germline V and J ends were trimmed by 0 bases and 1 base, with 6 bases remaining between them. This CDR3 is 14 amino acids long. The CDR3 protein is CASSEALGNTEAFF. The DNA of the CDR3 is TGTGCCAGCAGTGAAGCGCTTGGGAACACTGAAGCTTTCTTT.

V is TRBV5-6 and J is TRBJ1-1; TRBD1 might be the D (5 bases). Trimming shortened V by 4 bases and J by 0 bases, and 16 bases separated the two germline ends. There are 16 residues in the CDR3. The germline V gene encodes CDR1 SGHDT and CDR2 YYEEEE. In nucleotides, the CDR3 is TGTGCCAGCAGCCTCCCTGGAGAGGGACTGAACACTGAAGCTTTCTTT. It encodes CASSLPGEGLNTEAFF. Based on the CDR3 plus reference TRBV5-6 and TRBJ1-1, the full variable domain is DAGVTQSPTHLIKTRGQQVTLRCSPKSGHDTVSWYQQALGQGPQFIFQYYEEEERQRGNFPDRFSGHQFPNYSSELNVNALLLGDSALYLCASSLPGEGLNTEAFFGQGTRLTVV.

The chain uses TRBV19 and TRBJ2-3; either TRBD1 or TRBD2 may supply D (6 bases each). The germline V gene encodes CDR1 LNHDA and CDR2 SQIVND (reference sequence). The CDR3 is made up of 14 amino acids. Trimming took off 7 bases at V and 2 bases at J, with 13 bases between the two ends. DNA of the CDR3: TGTGCCAGTAAGACAGGCGGGACCACAGATACGCAGTATTTT. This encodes CASKTGGTTDTQYF.

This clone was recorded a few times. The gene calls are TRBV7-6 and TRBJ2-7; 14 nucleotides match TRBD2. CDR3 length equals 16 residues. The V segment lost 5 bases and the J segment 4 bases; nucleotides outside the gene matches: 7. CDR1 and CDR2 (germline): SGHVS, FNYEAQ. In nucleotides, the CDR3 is TGTGCCAGCAGCGCGACTAGCGGGAGGGGTCTTTACGAGCAGTACTTC. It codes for CASSATSGRGLYEQYF.

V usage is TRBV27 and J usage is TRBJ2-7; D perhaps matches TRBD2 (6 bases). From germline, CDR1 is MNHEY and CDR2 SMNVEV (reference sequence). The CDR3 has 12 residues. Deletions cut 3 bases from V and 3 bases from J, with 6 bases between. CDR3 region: CASSLGGYEQYF. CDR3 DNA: TGTGCCAGCAGTTTGGGGGGCTACGAGCAGTACTTC.

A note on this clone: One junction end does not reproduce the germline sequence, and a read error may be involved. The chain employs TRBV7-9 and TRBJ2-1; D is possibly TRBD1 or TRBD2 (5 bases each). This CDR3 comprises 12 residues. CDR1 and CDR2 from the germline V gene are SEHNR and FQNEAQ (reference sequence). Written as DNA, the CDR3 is TGTGCCAGCAGCCCGACAGAACTAGACTGGGTCTTC. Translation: CASSPTELDWVF.

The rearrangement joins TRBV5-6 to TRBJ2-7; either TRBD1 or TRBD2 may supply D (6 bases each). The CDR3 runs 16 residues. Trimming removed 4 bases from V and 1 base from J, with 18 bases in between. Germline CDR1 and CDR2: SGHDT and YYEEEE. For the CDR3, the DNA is TGTGCCAGCAGCCGCGCCCCAACAGGGACTTCCTACGAGCAGTACTTC. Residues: CASSRAPTGTSYEQYF.

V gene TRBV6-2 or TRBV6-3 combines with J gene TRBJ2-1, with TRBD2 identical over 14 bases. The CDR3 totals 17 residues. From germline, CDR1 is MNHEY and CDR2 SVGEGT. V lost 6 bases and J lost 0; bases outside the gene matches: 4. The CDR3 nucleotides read TGTGCCAGCAGCCCAGGGACTAGCGGGAGCTCCTACAATGAGCAGTTCTTC. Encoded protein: CASSPGTSGSSYNEQFF.

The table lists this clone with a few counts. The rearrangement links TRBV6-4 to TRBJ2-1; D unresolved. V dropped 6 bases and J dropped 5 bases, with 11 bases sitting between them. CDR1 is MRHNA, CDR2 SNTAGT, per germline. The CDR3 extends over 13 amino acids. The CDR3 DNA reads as TGTGCCAGCAGCCCGGACCCCAACAATGAGCAGTTCTTC. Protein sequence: CASSPDPNNEQFF.

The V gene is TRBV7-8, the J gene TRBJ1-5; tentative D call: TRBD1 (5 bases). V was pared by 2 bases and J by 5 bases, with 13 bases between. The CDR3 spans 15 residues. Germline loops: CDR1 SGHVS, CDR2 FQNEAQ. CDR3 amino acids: CASSLNLRGDQPQHF. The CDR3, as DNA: TGTGCCAGCAGCTTAAATTTGAGGGGAGATCAGCCCCAGCATTTT.

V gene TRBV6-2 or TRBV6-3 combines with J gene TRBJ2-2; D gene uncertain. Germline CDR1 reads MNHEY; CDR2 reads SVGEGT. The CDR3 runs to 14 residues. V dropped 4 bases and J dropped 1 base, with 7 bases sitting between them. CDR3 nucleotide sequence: TGTGCCAGCAGTTCCAACAAGAACACCGGGGAGCTGTTTTTT. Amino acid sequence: CASSSNKNTGELFF.

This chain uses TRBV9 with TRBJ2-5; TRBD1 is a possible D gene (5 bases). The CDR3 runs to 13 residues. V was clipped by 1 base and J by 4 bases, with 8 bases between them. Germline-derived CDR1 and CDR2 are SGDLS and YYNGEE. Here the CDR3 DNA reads TGTGCCAGCAGCGTATGGCAGGGAGAGACCCAGTACTTC. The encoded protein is CASSVWQGETQYF.

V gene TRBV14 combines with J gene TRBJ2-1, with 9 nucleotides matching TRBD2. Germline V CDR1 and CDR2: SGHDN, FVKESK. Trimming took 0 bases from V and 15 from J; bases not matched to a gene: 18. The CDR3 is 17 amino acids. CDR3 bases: TGTGCCAGCAGCCAAGACCTGGGCGGGGGGGGCCTCGGTAGATTGTTCTTC. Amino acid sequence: CASSQDLGGGGLGRLFF.

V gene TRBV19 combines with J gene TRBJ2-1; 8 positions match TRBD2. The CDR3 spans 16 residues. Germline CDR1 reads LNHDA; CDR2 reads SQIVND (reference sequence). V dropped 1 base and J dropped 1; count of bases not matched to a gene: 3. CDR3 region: CASSIGLAGSYNEQFF. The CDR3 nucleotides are TGTGCCAGTAGTATAGGGCTAGCGGGTTCCTACAATGAGCAGTTCTTC.

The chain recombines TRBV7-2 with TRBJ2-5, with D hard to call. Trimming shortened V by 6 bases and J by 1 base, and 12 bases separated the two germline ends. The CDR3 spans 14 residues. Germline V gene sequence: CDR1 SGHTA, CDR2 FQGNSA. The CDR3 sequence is CASSPDTVQETQYF. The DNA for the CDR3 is TGTGCCAGCAGTCCAGACACTGTCCAAGAGACCCAGTACTTC.

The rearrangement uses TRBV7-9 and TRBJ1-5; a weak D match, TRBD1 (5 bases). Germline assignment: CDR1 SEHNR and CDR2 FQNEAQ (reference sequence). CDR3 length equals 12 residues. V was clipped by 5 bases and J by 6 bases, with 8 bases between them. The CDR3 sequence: CASSRGGQPQHF. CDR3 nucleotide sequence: TGTGCCAGCAGCCGTGGGGGTCAGCCCCAGCATTTT.

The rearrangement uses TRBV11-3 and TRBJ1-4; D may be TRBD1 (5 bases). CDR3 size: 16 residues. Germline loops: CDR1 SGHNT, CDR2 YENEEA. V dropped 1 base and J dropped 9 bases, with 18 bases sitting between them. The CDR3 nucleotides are TGTGCCAGCAGCTTAGGATGGGTAGGGGAGAAGAAAAAACTGTTTTTT. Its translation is CASSLGWVGEKKKLFF.

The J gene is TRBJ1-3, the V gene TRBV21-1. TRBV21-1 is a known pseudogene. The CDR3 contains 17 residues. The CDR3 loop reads CAHPGPPIGSSGNTIYF. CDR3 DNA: TGTGCCCACCCGGGACCCCCTATAGGTAGCTCTGGAAACACCATATATTTT.

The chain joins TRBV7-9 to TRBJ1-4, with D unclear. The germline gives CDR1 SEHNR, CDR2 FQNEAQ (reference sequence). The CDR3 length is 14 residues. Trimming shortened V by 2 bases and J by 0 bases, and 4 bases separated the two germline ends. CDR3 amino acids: CASSLRATNEKLFF. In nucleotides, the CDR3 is TGTGCCAGCAGCTTACGTGCAACTAATGAAAAACTGTTTTTT.

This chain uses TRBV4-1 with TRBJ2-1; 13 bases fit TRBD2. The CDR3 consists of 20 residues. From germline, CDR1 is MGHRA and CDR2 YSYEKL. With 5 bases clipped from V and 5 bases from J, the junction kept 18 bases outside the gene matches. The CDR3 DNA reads TGCGCCAGCAGCACTCGGACTAGCGGGAGTCTGGTCATCATCAACAATGAGCAGTTCTTC. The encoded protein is CASSTRTSGSLVIINNEQFF.

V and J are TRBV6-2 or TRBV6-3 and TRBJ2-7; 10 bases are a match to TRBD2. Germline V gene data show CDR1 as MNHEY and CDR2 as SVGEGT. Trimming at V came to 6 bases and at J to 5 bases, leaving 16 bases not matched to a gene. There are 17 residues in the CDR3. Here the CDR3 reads CASSPLRGASGRNEQYF. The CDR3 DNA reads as TGTGCCAGCAGCCCTCTTAGGGGGGCTAGCGGGAGAAACGAGCAGTACTTC.